These T cell receptor beta chains were read from a single sample in a study of blood T cell repertoires in COVID-19. Libraries were prepared by immunoSEQ multiplex PCR; TCRdb keeps only in-frame clonotypes and omits some of them. The repertoire holds some 240,000 clones, around 86% seen once, with less than 7.5% in the top ten. The sample was peripheral blood. Receptor source: a man aged 60-69 years who had recovered from COVID-19. CDR3s include the opening cysteine and the closing phenylalanine or tryptophan. A D gene is named only where the DNA matches it firmly. Clone size is shown for a subset of rows, as once, few, many or a class of expanded clone.

size,D,length,J,V,CDR3,DNA
-,-,14,TRBJ2-3,TRBV6-5,CASSSPRTGYTQYF,TGTGCCAGCAGTTCGCCCAGGACTGGATATACGCAGTATTTT
-,TRBD2,15,TRBJ2-7,TRBV18,CASSPLAGFSYEQYF,TGTGCCAGCTCACCCCTAGCGGGGTTCTCCTACGAGCAGTACTTC
-,-,15,TRBJ1-6,TRBV6-2/TRBV6-3,CASSRSATAGSPLHF,TGTGCCAGCAGCCGATCGGCAACCGCGGGTTCACCCCTCCACTTT
-,TRBD2,15,TRBJ2-5,TRBV28,CASTDGRWGQETQYF,TGTGCCAGCACCGACGGGAGGTGGGGTCAAGAGACCCAGTACTTC
once,TRBD1,15,TRBJ2-1,TRBV5-1,CASRTGFQGYNEQFF,TGCGCCAGCAGGACAGGGTTCCAAGGCTACAATGAGCAGTTCTTC
-,-,11,TRBJ2-1,TRBV5-6,CASSLGQEQFF,TGTGCCAGCAGCTTGGGGCAGGAGCAGTTCTTC
-,TRBD2,13,TRBJ2-2,TRBV27,CASRRLATGELFF,TGTGCCAGCAGGAGACTAGCAACCGGGGAGCTGTTTTTT
-,TRBD1,15,TRBJ2-2,TRBV5-6,CASSFDRGGTGELFF,TGTGCCAGCAGCTTCGACAGGGGAGGAACCGGGGAGCTGTTTTTT
-,-,13,TRBJ1-6,TRBV19,CASSKGTNSPLHF,TGTGCCAGTAGTAAGGGGACAAATTCACCCCTCCACTTT
few,-,13,TRBJ1-1,TRBV5-1,CASSLGSKTEAFF,TGCGCCAGCAGCTTGGGTTCAAAAACTGAAGCTTTCTTT